These 5 T cell receptor beta chains came from one sample sequenced in a study of shared clonotypes between healthy human individuals. Clones were read by immunoSEQ multiplex PCR, and TCRdb kept only the in-frame ones, dropping some. The sample carries some 500,000 clones, about 96% recorded once. Sequencing was done on a sample of naive CD4+ T cells sorted from blood. The subset denotes: CD45RA+ positively selected. The receptors stem from a woman in her thirties in good health.

Only one count was recorded for this clone. This sequence joins TRBV28 and TRBJ1-4; D perhaps matches TRBD1 (6 bases). The CDR3 contains 15 residues. With 7 bases removed from V and 4 bases from J, the gap between germline ends came to 16 bases. In germline, CDR1 is MDHEN, CDR2 SYDVKM. The CDR3 protein is CASKGGDVDNEKLFF. DNA for the CDR3: TGTGCCAGCAAGGGGGGCGACGTTGATAATGAAAAACTGTTTTTT.

This chain joins TRBV19 and TRBJ2-3, with 7 bases matching TRBD2. Germline CDR1 and CDR2: LNHDA and SQIVND (reference sequence). V was clipped by 6 bases and J by 3 bases; unmatched bases: 3. CDR3 length: 13 residues. The CDR3 spells CASRSGATDTQYF. Written as DNA, the CDR3 is TGTGCCAGTAGGAGCGGGGCGACAGATACGCAGTATTTT.

The chain has TRBV21-1 and TRBJ2-7; the D call of TRBD2 is as the table states it, not checked on the DNA. TRBV21-1 is flagged as a pseudogene. The CDR3 runs 15 residues. Here the CDR3 reads CASSTRLAGNYEQYF. Here the CDR3 DNA reads TGTGCCAGCAGCACCCGACTAGCGGGAAACTACGAGCAGTACTTC.

The V gene is TRBV11-2, the J gene TRBJ2-1; tentatively, D is TRBD1 or TRBD2 (6 bases each). This CDR3 has 13 residues. CDR1 is SGHAT, CDR2 FQNNGV, per germline. V was pared by 7 bases and J by 10 bases, with 17 bases between. The CDR3, as DNA: TGTGCCAGCAACCTAGGGGGGCTGAGGGAGCAGTTCTTC. Protein: CASNLGGLREQFF.

This clone was counted a single time. The chain uses TRBV10-3 and TRBJ1-2; TRBD1 is a possible D gene (5 bases). Deletions cut 3 bases from V and 2 bases from J, with 16 bases between. The CDR3 is made up of 16 amino acids. The germline gives CDR1 ENHRY, CDR2 SYGVKD. The CDR3 DNA sequence: TGTGCCATCAGTGAATTCGGGGCATCCCGAAACTATGGCTACACCTTC. It yields the protein CAISEFGASRNYGYTF.